These 16 T cell receptor beta chains were sequenced from one sample in a study of shared clonotypes between healthy human individuals (dated by TCRdb to the early 2020s). Libraries were constructed by the immunoSEQ multiplex PCR assay. TCRdb retrieved this table from immuneACCESS and kept in-frame rearrangements only. Not all clones are present; in checked studies, unresolved V genes account for under half, and no reason is known for the remainder. The sample contains roughly 2 million clones, around 95% of them found a single time. The ten largest clones represent approximately 0.13% of the sample. Sequenced sample: naive CD4+ T cells sorted from blood. The cell subset or site label here, explained by the study, means: CD45RA+ positively selected. Source of these receptors: a man aged 18 to 29 in good health.

This chain connects TRBV7-2 to TRBJ2-5; 8 positions match TRBD2. This CDR3 spans 16 amino acids. Trimming took 2 bases from V and 2 from J; bases not matched to a gene: 7. Germline values: CDR1 SGHTA, CDR2 FQGNSA. The CDR3 sequence is CASSLLASGRQETQYF. CDR3 DNA sequence: TGTGCCAGCAGCTTACTCGCTAGCGGGCGACAAGAGACCCAGTACTTC.

The V call is TRBV20-1, the J call TRBJ2-7, with D tentatively TRBD2 (5 bases). The CDR3 length is 11 residues. Trimming cost V 6 bases and J 8 bases, with 14 bases left between them. CDR1 and CDR2 (germline): DFQATT, SNEGSKA (reference sequence). This CDR3 is CSATIGEQQYF. The CDR3 DNA sequence: TGCAGTGCCACAATCGGGGAGCAGCAGTACTTC.

The chain uses TRBV6-5 and TRBJ1-6; 7 nucleotides match TRBD1. This CDR3 is built from 15 residues. Germline values: CDR1 MNHEY, CDR2 SVGAGI. V shed 6 bases, J shed 3 bases, and the junction held 5 bases outside the gene matches. CDR3 region: CASSPDRNYNSPLHF. The CDR3 DNA reads TGTGCCAGCAGCCCGGACAGGAACTATAATTCACCCCTCCACTTT.

With respect to this clone: The sample carries other DNA sequences with the same CDR3. The gene calls are TRBV5-1 and TRBJ2-1, with unresolved D. The germline V gene encodes CDR1 SGHRS and CDR2 YFSETQ. This CDR3 spans 13 amino acids. With 0 bases removed from V and 4 bases from J, the gap between germline ends came to 5 bases. CDR3 DNA sequence: TGCGCCAGCAGCTTGGTCGGGTACAATGAGCAGTTCTTC. Amino acid sequence: CASSLVGYNEQFF.

The chain joins TRBV2 to TRBJ2-2; 9 positions agree with TRBD1. The germline CDR1 and CDR2 sequences are SNHLY and FYNNEI. The V gene end was trimmed by 5 bases and the J gene end by 2 bases; junction bases not matched to a gene: 15. The CDR3 spans 19 residues. The CDR3 bases are TGTGCCAGCAGTAAACGTCAAAGTACGGGACAGGGAAACACCGGGGAGCTGTTTTTT. This gives the protein CASSKRQSTGQGNTGELFF.

Comments on this clone: In the same sample, other DNA sequences code for this CDR3. The V gene is TRBV29-1, the J gene TRBJ1-5; D gene ambiguous. CDR1 is SQVTM and CDR2 is ANQGSEA in the germline V gene. This CDR3 has 13 amino acids. V was trimmed by 4 bases and J by 0 bases, leaving 7 bases between them. The CDR3 reads CSVGAGSNQPQHF. In nucleotides, the CDR3 is TGCAGCGTTGGAGCCGGTAGCAATCAGCCCCAGCATTTT. The full variable domain, completed using reference TRBV29-1 and TRBJ1-5, is SAVISQKPSRDICQRGTSLTIQCQVDSQVTMMFWYRQQPGQSLTLIATANQGSEATYESGFVIDKFPISRPNLTFSTLTVSNMSPEDSSIYLCSVGAGSNQPQHFGDGTRLSIL.

The genes are TRBV5-7 and TRBJ2-6; 7 bases agree with TRBD1. TRBV5-7 is classed as an ORF, of uncertain function. After removal of 3 bases from V and 1 base from J, the junction contained 7 bases not matched to a gene. This CDR3 has 17 amino acids. The CDR3 protein is CASSSDRDWSGANVLTF. CDR3 nucleotide sequence: TGTGCCAGCAGCTCCGACAGGGATTGGTCTGGGGCCAACGTCCTGACTTTC.

To note about this clone: The identical CDR3 is also encoded by other nucleotide sequences in the sample. The rearrangement uses TRBV7-9 and TRBJ2-7; tentatively, D is TRBD2 (5 bases). V dropped 5 bases and J dropped 2 bases, with 7 bases sitting between them. The CDR3 spans 12 residues. Germline V gives CDR1 SEHNR, CDR2 FQNEAQ (reference sequence). The CDR3 bases are TGTGCCAGCAGCAGGGAGACCTACGAGCAGTACTTC. Residues: CASSRETYEQYF.

The chain recombines TRBV5-1 with TRBJ2-7; 8 bases fit TRBD2. This CDR3 is 16 amino acids long. Germline V lookup: CDR1 SGHRS, CDR2 YFSETQ. Unmatched junction bases numbered 10, after V lost 2 bases and J lost 3 bases. The CDR3 region has the DNA TGCGCCAGCAGCTTCGGAAGCGGGGGCCGTAACTACGAGCAGTACTTC. It encodes CASSFGSGGRNYEQYF.

V usage is TRBV11-2 and J usage is TRBJ1-4; TRBD1 agrees at 8 bases. Germline V gene lookup returns CDR1 SGHAT and CDR2 FQNNGV. The CDR3 is made up of 16 amino acids. The V segment lost 5 bases and the J segment 8 bases; nucleotides outside the gene matches: 13. CDR3 loop: CASSTMRTGKTEKLFF. CDR3 nucleotide sequence: TGTGCCAGCAGCACCATGAGGACAGGGAAGACCGAAAAACTGTTTTTT. The variable domain in full, with the rest retrieved from reference TRBV11-2 and TRBJ1-4, is EAGVAQSPRYKIIEKRQSVAFWCNPISGHATLYWYQQILGQGPKLLIQFQNNGVVDDSQLPKDRFSAERLKGVDSTLKIQPAKLEDSAVYLCASSTMRTGKTEKLFFGSGTQLSVL.

The table lists this clone with a few counts. The same CDR3 arises from other DNA sequences in this sample as well. The chain combines TRBV6-1 with TRBJ1-5, with TRBD1 identical over 7 bases. The CDR3 runs to 15 residues. Germline CDR1 reads MNHNS; CDR2 reads SASEGT. The V gene end was trimmed by 4 bases and the J gene end by 0 bases; junction bases not matched to a gene: 3. The CDR3 spells CASSGGQSSNQPQHF. As DNA, the CDR3 is TGTGCCAGCAGTGGGGGACAGAGTAGCAATCAGCCCCAGCATTTT.

V gene TRBV18 combines with J gene TRBJ1-2; D may be TRBD1 (5 bases). From germline, CDR1 is KGHSH and CDR2 LQKENI. This CDR3 contains 14 residues. V lost 3 bases, J lost 2 bases, and 10 bases lay in between. CDR3 amino acids: CASSPLAGNYGYTF. In nucleotides, the CDR3 is TGTGCCAGCTCACCTCTCGCAGGGAACTATGGCTACACCTTC.

The chain combines TRBV7-2 with TRBJ2-5, with D tentatively TRBD2 (5 bases). V lost 5 bases and J 5 bases, leaving 9 bases between the germline ends. Germline CDR1 SGHTA, CDR2 FQGNSA. The CDR3 extends over 12 amino acids. CDR3 loop: CASSQRRETQYF. The CDR3 DNA reads as TGTGCCAGCAGCCAGAGGAGGGAGACCCAGTACTTC. Filled out from reference TRBV7-2 and TRBJ2-5, the complete variable domain reads GAGVSQSPSNKVTEKGKDVELRCDPISGHTALYWYRQSLGQGLEFLIYFQGNSAPDKSGLPSDRFSAERTGGSVSTLTIQRTQQEDSAVYLCASSQRRETQYFGPGTRLLVL.

The CDR3 loop reads CSVEDHRGSFNQPQHF. CDR3 coding DNA: TGCAGCGTTGAAGACCACAGGGGATCCTTCAATCAGCCCCAGCATTTT. The gene calls are TRBV29-1 and TRBJ1-5, with 7 bases aligning to TRBD1. Germline V gene data show CDR1 as SQVTM and CDR2 as ANQGSEA. V shed 0 bases, J shed 3 bases, and the junction held 8 bases outside the gene matches. CDR3 length: 16 amino acids.

The gene calls are TRBV4-1 and TRBJ2-5, with D perhaps given as TRBD1 or TRBD2 (5 bases each). Trimming cost V 1 base and J 3 bases, with 9 bases left between them. The CDR3 is 14 amino acids. Germline V gives CDR1 MGHRA, CDR2 YSYEKL. The CDR3 sequence is CASSQVGAEETQYF. Written as DNA, the CDR3 is TGCGCCAGCAGCCAAGTCGGGGCCGAAGAGACCCAGTACTTC.

The chain carries TRBV2 and TRBJ2-6; D may be TRBD1 (5 bases). Deletions cut 6 bases from V and 0 bases from J, with 9 bases between. CDR1 and CDR2 from the germline V gene are SNHLY and FYNNEI. CDR3 size: 15 residues. Here the CDR3 reads CASRSQGSGANVLTF. CDR3 DNA sequence: TGTGCCAGCAGGTCCCAGGGCTCTGGGGCCAACGTCCTGACTTTC.